The sequence of this T cell receptor beta chain was determined in a study of OX40 agonist ivuxolimab in advanced cancers. Study at large: Patients undergoing dose escalation presented with hepatocellular carcinoma, melanoma, renal cell or head and neck cancer. Study-wide results and caveats: By week 6 at 0.1 to 3.0 mg/kg, blood CD4+ and CD8+ T cells had expanded clonally. CD8+ T cells (on average) carried more expanded clones than CD4+ T cells. Near-lowest levels of clonal expansion characterized partial responders at 0.1-3.0 mg/kg.

Concerning this clone itself: Its antigen is unknown.

Data came from immunoSEQ multiplex PCR; TCRdb stores just in-frame clones and leaves some out. The sample carries about 75,000 clones, more than 75% recorded once. The sample was CD4+ or CD8+ T cells sorted from blood, taken in a trial of the OX40 agonist ivuxolimab. This receptor was taken from an adult with an advanced solid tumor such as melanoma, head and neck, liver or kidney cancer.

CDR3 sequence: CAISKMGLAGGPFYNEQFF. The CDR3 nucleotides read TGTGCCATCAGTAAAATGGGACTAGCGGGAGGGCCTTTCTACAATGAGCAGTTCTTC. The chain has TRBV10-3 and TRBJ2-1; 16 nucleotides agree with TRBD2. J was trimmed by 3 bases and V by 5 bases; bases with no gene match: 10. Germline V gene data show CDR1 as ENHRY and CDR2 as SYGVKD. The CDR3 consists of 19 residues.